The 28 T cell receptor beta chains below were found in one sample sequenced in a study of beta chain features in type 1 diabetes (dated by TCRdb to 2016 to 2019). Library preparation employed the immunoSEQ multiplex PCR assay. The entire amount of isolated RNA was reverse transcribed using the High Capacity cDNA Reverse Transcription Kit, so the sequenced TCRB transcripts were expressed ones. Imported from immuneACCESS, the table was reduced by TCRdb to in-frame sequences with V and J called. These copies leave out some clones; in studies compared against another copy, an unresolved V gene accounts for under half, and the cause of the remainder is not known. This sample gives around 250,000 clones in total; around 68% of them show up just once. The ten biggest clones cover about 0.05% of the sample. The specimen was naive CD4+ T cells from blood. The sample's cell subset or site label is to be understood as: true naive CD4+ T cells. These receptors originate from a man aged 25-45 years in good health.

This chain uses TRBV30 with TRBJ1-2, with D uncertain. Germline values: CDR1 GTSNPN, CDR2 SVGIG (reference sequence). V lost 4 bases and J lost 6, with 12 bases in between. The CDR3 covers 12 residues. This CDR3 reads CAWTVGGDGYTF. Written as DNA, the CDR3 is TGTGCCTGGACCGTGGGCGGGGATGGCTACACCTTC. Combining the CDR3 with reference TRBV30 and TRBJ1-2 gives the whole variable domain SQTIHQWPATLVQPVGSPLSLECTVEGTSNPNLYWYRQAAGRGLQLLFYSVGIGQISSEVPQNLSASRPQDRQFILSSKKLLLSDSGFYLCAWTVGGDGYTFGSGTRLTVV.

The CDR3 DNA follows: TGTGCCAGCATCCGGGGTTATGGCTACACCTTC. This sequence encodes CASIRGYGYTF. J is TRBJ1-2 and V is TRBV5-6; no firm D call. CDR1 SGHDT and CDR2 YYEEEE come from the germline V gene. V shed 6 bases and J shed 5 bases, with 8 bases lying between them. This CDR3 is 11 amino acids long. Drawing the rest from reference TRBV5-6 and TRBJ1-2, the complete variable domain is DAGVTQSPTHLIKTRGQQVTLRCSPKSGHDTVSWYQQALGQGPQFIFQYYEEEERQRGNFPDRFSGHQFPNYSSELNVNALLLGDSALYLCASIRGYGYTFGSGTRLTVV.

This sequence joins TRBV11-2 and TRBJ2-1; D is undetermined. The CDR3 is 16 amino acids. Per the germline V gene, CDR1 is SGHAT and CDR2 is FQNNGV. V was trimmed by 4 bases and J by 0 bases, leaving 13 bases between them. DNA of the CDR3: TGTGCCAGCAGCTCGCATCGGGCCGTCTCCTACAATGAGCAGTTCTTC. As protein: CASSSHRAVSYNEQFF.

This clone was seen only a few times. DNA for the CDR3: TGTGCCTGGAGTTGGGACCCCAACAATGAGCAGTTCTTC. Amino acids: CAWSWDPNNEQFF. The chain joins TRBV30 to TRBJ2-1; the D call may be TRBD1 or TRBD2 (5 bases each). V was clipped by 2 bases and J by 5 bases, with 10 bases between them. Per the germline V gene, CDR1 is GTSNPN and CDR2 is SVGIG (reference sequence). This CDR3 has 13 amino acids.

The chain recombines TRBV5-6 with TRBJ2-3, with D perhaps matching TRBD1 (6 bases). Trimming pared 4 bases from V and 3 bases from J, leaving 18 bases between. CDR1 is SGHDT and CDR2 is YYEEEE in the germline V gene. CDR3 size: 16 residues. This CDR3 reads CASSVRTVAVTDTQYF. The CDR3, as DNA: TGTGCCAGCAGCGTCCGGACAGTTGCGGTGACAGATACGCAGTATTTT. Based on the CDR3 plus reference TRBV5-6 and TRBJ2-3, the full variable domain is DAGVTQSPTHLIKTRGQQVTLRCSPKSGHDTVSWYQQALGQGPQFIFQYYEEEERQRGNFPDRFSGHQFPNYSSELNVNALLLGDSALYLCASSVRTVAVTDTQYFGPGTRLTVL.

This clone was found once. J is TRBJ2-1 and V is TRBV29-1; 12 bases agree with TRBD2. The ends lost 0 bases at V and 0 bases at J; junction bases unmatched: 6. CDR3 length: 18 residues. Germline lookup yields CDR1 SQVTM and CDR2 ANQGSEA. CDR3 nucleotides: TGCAGCGTTGAAGATGATCTAGCGGGAGGGCCCTCCTACAATGAGCAGTTCTTC. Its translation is CSVEDDLAGGPSYNEQFF.

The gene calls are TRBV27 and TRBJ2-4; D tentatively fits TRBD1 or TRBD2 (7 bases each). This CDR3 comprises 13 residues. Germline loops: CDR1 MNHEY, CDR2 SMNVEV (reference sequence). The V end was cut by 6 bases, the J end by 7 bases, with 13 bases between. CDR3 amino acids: CASRRQGGNIQYF. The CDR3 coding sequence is TGTGCCAGCAGGCGACAGGGAGGGAACATTCAGTACTTC.

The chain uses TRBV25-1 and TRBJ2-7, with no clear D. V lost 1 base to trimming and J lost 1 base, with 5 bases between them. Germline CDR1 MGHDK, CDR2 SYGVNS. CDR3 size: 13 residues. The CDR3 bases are TGTGCCAGCAGTGAATTCGGTTCCTACGAGCAGTACTTC. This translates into CASSEFGSYEQYF.

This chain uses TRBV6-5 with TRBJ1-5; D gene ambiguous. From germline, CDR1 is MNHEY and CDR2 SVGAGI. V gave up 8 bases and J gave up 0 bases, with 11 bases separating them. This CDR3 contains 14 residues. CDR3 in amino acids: CASEQESSNQPQHF. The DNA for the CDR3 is TGTGCCAGCGAACAAGAGAGTAGCAATCAGCCCCAGCATTTT.

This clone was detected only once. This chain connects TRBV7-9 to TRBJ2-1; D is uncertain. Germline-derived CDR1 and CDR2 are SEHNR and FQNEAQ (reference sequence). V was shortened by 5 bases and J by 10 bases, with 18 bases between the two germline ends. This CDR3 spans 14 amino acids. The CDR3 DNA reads TGTGCCAGCAGCCTCGGACGGAATCCTGGGGAGCAGTTCTTC. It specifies CASSLGRNPGEQFF.

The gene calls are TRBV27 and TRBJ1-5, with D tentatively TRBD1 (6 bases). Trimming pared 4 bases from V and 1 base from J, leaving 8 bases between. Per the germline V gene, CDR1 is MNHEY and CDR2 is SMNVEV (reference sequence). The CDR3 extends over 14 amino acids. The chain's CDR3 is CASSWQGSNQPQHF. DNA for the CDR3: TGTGCCAGCAGTTGGCAGGGGAGCAATCAGCCCCAGCATTTT.

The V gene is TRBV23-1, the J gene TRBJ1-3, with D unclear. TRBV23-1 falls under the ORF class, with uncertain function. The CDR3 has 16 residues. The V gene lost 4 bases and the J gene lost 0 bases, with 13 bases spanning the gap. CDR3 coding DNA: TGCGCCAGCAGTCCAGGTCAACGGATCTCTGGAAACACCATATATTTT. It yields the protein CASSPGQRISGNTIYF.

Written as DNA, the CDR3 is TGTGCCTGGAGTGTAGGGACAGGGGGCGGGGAGACCCAGTACTTC. It codes for CAWSVGTGGGETQYF. This chain links TRBV30 with TRBJ2-5; 12 nucleotides align to TRBD1. The CDR3 is 15 amino acids. V lost 0 bases to trimming and J lost 5 bases; unmatched junction nucleotides: 4. Germline loops: CDR1 GTSNPN, CDR2 SVGIG (reference sequence).

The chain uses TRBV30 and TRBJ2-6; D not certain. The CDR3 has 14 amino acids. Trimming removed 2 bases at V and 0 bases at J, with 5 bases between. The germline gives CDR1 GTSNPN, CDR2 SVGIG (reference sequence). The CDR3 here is CAWSTISGANVLTF. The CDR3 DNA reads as TGTGCCTGGAGTACGATCTCTGGGGCCAACGTCCTGACTTTC.

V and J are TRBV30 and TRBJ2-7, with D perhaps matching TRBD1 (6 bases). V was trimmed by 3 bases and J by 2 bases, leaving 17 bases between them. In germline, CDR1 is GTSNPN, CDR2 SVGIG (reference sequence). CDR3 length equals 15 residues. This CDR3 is CAWRSGQHVTYEQYF. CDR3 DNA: TGTGCCTGGAGGTCGGGACAACATGTAACCTACGAGCAGTACTTC.

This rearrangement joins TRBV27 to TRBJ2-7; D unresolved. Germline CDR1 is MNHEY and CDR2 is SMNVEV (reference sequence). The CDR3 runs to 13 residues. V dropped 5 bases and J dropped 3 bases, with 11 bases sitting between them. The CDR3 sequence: CASSPSLFYEQYF. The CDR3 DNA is TGTGCCAGCAGTCCGTCTCTTTTCTACGAGCAGTACTTC.

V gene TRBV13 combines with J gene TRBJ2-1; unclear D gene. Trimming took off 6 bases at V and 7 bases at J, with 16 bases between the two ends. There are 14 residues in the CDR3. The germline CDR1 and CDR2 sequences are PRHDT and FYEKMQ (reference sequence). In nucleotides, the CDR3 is TGTGCCAGCAGTTACGTAAAGGGTAAAAATGAGCAGTTCTTC. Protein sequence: CASSYVKGKNEQFF.

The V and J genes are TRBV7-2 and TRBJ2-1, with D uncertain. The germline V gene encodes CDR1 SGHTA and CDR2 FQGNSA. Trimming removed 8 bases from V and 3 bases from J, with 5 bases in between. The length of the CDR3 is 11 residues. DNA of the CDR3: TGTGCCAGCGGAAACTACAATGAGCAGTTCTTC. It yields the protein CASGNYNEQFF. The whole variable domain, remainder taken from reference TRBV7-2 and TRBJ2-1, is GAGVSQSPSNKVTEKGKDVELRCDPISGHTALYWYRQSLGQGLEFLIYFQGNSAPDKSGLPSDRFSAERTGGSVSTLTIQRTQQEDSAVYLCASGNYNEQFFGPGTRLTVL.

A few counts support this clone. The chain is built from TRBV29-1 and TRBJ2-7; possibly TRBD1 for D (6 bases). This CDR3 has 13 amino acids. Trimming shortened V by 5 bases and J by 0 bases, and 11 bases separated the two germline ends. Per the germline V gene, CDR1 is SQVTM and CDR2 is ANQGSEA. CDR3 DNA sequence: TGCAGCGTTAGGTTAGGGGGCTCCTACGAGCAGTACTTC. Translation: CSVRLGGSYEQYF.

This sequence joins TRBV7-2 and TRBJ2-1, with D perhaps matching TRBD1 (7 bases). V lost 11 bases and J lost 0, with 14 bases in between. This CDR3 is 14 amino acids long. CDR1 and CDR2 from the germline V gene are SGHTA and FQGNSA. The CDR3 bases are TGTGCCTCCACGGGGGACAGCTCCTACAATGAGCAGTTCTTC. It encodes CASTGDSSYNEQFF.

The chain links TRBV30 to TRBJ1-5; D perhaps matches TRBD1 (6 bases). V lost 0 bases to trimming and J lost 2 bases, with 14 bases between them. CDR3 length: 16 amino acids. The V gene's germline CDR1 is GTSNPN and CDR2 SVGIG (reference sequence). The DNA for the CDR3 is TGTGCCTGGAGTGTAACAGGGTTGGTGGGCAATCAGCCCCAGCATTTT. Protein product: CAWSVTGLVGNQPQHF.

The CDR3 DNA reads as TGTGCCAGCAGTTTCCGGGACAGCAATCAGCCCCAGCATTTT. Protein: CASSFRDSNQPQHF. This chain connects TRBV6-5 to TRBJ1-5, with a tentative D call TRBD1 (5 bases). Between the trimmed V and J ends, which lost 4 bases and 1 base, there was a span of 8 bases. The germline gives CDR1 MNHEY, CDR2 SVGAGI. The CDR3 consists of 14 residues.

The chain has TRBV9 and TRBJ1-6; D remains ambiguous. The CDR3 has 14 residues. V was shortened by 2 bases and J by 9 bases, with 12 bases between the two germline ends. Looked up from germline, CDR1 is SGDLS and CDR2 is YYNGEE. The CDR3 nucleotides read TGTGCCAGCAGCGTTCAGGCCGCGGGTTCACCCCTCCACTTT. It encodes CASSVQAAGSPLHF.

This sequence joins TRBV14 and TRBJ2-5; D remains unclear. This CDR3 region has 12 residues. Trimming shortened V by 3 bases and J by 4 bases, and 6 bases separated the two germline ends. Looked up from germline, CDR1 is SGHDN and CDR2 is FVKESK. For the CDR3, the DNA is TGTGCCAGCAGCCATCGGCGAGAGACCCAGTACTTC. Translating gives CASSHRRETQYF. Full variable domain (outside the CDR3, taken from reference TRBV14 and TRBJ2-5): EAGVTQFPSHSVIEKGQTVTLRCDPISGHDNLYWYRRVMGKEIKFLLHFVKESKQDESGMPNNRFLAERTGGTYSTLKVQPAELEDSGVYFCASSHRRETQYFGPGTRLLVL.

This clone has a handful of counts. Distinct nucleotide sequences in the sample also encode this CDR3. CDR3: CAWSVETQYF. In DNA form, the CDR3 reads TGTGCCTGGAGTGTAGAGACCCAGTACTTC. The chain couples TRBV30 to TRBJ2-5; D gene ambiguous. The V gene lost 0 bases and the J gene lost 4 bases, with 0 bases spanning the gap. CDR3 length: 10 residues. In germline, CDR1 is GTSNPN, CDR2 SVGIG (reference sequence).

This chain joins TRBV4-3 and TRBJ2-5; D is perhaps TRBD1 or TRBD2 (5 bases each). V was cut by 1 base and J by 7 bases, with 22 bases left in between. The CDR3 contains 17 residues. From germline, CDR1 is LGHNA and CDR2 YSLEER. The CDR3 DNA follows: TGCGCCAGCAGCCAAGTTTATGGGGGAGTGGGTTTGGGGACCCAGTACTTC. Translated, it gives CASSQVYGGVGLGTQYF.

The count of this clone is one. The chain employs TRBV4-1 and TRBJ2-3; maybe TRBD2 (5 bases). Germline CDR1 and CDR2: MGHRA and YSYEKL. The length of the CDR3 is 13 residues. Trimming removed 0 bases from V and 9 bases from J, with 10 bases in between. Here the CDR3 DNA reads TGCGCCAGCAGCCAAGATAAGCCGGGGACGCAGTATTTT. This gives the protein CASSQDKPGTQYF.

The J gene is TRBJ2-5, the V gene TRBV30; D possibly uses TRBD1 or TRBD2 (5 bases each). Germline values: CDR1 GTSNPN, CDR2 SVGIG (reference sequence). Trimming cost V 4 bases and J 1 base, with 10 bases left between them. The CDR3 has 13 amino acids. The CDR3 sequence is CAWNPGLQETQYF. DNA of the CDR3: TGTGCCTGGAATCCGGGGCTCCAAGAGACCCAGTACTTC. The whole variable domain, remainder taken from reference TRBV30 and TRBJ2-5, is SQTIHQWPATLVQPVGSPLSLECTVEGTSNPNLYWYRQAAGRGLQLLFYSVGIGQISSEVPQNLSASRPQDRQFILSSKKLLLSDSGFYLCAWNPGLQETQYFGPGTRLLVL.